Below are 20 T cell receptor beta chains sequenced from a single sample in a study of CXCR3-negative and CXCR3-positive naive CD8 T cells. Study-wide points: A higher hydrophobicity marked the TRB CDR3s of CXCR3-positive naive cells versus CXCR3-negative naive cells.

UMI-labeled TRB cDNA libraries were prepared by 5' RACE. TCRdb derives one entry per CDR3 protein from the 5' RACE reads, leaving out DNA. The repertoire table contains 130,000 or so distinct CDR3 sequences. These receptors lack a known antigen. Sequenced input: naive CXCR3+ CD8+ T cells from blood. As for subset: CD45RO-CCR7+CD27+CD95- naive CD8+ T cells expressing CXCR3 (TNR3+). The receptor source for this set is a human donor in good health. Some clones in this sample may be carry-over from other donors' samples.

The rearrangement links TRBV14 to TRBJ2-3; the TCRdb call, TRBD2, lacks DNA for checking. Germline CDR1 SGHDN, CDR2 FVKESK. The CDR3 is made up of 16 amino acids. CDR3 loop: CASSPDRLESTDTQYF.

This chain connects TRBV2 to TRBJ2-7; absent DNA, TCRdb's TRBD1 call cannot be checked. This CDR3 is built from 15 residues. Germline V gene sequence: CDR1 SNHLY, CDR2 FYNNEI. CDR3 sequence: CASRAVTGSPYEQYF.

The V gene is TRBV28, the J gene TRBJ1-5; TCRdb picks TRBD1, but there is no DNA to check that call. Per germline, CDR1 MDHEN and CDR2 SYDVKM. CDR3 length equals 14 residues. The CDR3 loop reads CASSPAQGLKPQHF.

The chain has TRBV29-1 and TRBJ1-1; the D gene TCRdb calls, TRBD1, cannot be checked with no DNA. Germline assignment: CDR1 SQVTM and CDR2 ANQGSEA. The CDR3 totals 12 residues. This CDR3 is CSVVVLGTEAFF. The full variable domain, with the rest looked up from reference TRBV29-1 and TRBJ1-1, is SAVISQKPSRDICQRGTSLTIQCQVDSQVTMMFWYRQQPGQSLTLIATANQGSEATYESGFVIDKFPISRPNLTFSTLTVSNMSPEDSSIYLCSVVVLGTEAFFGQGTRLTVV.

This chain uses TRBV4-1 with TRBJ2-1; TCRdb names TRBD2, which stays unverified in the absence of DNA. This CDR3 spans 19 amino acids. The germline V gene encodes CDR1 MGHRA and CDR2 YSYEKL. The chain's CDR3 is CASSPLGGGDESSYNEQFF.

The chain combines TRBV21-1 with TRBJ2-1; absent DNA, TCRdb's TRBD1 call cannot be checked. TRBV21-1 represents a pseudogene. The CDR3 is 12 amino acids. The CDR3: CASSKGQDEQFF.

The chain employs TRBV6-5 and TRBJ2-5; the D gene TCRdb calls, TRBD2, cannot be checked with no DNA. Germline-derived CDR1 and CDR2 are MNHEY and SVGAGI. This CDR3 contains 21 residues. CDR3: CASSYRFPTGASEGGEETQYF.

The rearrangement links TRBV6-5 to TRBJ2-7. This CDR3 is built from 14 residues. Germline CDR1 reads MNHEY; CDR2 reads SVGAGI. This CDR3 is CASSYGGNSYEQYF.

V is TRBV20-1 and J is TRBJ2-5; TCRdb outputs TRBD2, but without DNA this stays unchecked. Germline CDR1 is DFQATT and CDR2 is SNEGSKA (reference sequence). The CDR3 has 15 residues. The CDR3 region is CSARGLAGDEETQYF.

The rearrangement links TRBV29-1 to TRBJ2-7. This CDR3 is 11 amino acids long. CDR1 is SQVTM, CDR2 ANQGSEA, per germline. CDR3 amino acids: CSGLSSYEQYF.

J is TRBJ2-1 and V is TRBV20-1; the D call from TCRdb, TRBD2, cannot be confirmed without DNA. CDR3 length: 14 residues. Germline CDR1 is DFQATT and CDR2 is SNEGSKA (reference sequence). CDR3: CSAPPGLALNEQFF.

The V call is TRBV11-2, the J call TRBJ2-3; no DNA is available, so the TRBD1 call from TCRdb remains unchecked. CDR3 length equals 16 residues. The germline CDR1 and CDR2 sequences are SGHAT and FQNNGV. The CDR3 region is CASSILQGAGTDTQYF.

The chain uses TRBV20-1 and TRBJ2-7; TCRdb names TRBD2, which stays unverified in the absence of DNA. The CDR3 consists of 14 residues. CDR1 is DFQATT and CDR2 is SNEGSKA in the germline V gene (reference sequence). The CDR3 is CSASSLAGGYEQYF.

The chain joins TRBV20-1 to TRBJ1-1. This CDR3 is 13 amino acids long. Germline values: CDR1 DFQATT, CDR2 SNEGSKA (reference sequence). CDR3 sequence reads: CSARGPTNTEAFF.

The rearrangement joins TRBV7-9 to TRBJ2-3. The CDR3 consists of 16 residues. Germline CDR1 reads SEHNR; CDR2 reads FQNEAQ (reference sequence). The CDR3 sequence: CASSLGRGWTTDTQYF.

The chain employs TRBV20-1 and TRBJ1-1. The CDR3 is made up of 11 amino acids. Germline-derived CDR1 and CDR2 are DFQATT and SNEGSKA (reference sequence). The CDR3 sequence: CSATAYNEAFF.

CDR3 region: CASSFIAGGTDTQYF. V gene TRBV5-4 combines with J gene TRBJ2-3; TCRdb returns TRBD2, unconfirmable since there is no DNA. The CDR3 sequence is 15 residues long. Germline V CDR1 and CDR2: SGHNT, YYREEE (reference sequence). Combining the CDR3 with reference TRBV5-4 and TRBJ2-3 gives the whole variable domain ETGVTQSPTHLIKTRGQQVTLRCSSQSGHNTVSWYQQALGQGPQFIFQYYREEENGRGNFPPRFSGLQFPNYSSELNVNALELDDSALYLCASSFIAGGTDTQYFGPGTRLTVL.

The rearrangement uses TRBV4-1 and TRBJ2-1; as DNA is missing, the TRBD1 call by TCRdb cannot be tested. Germline lookup yields CDR1 MGHRA and CDR2 YSYEKL. This CDR3 is built from 13 residues. This CDR3 is CASSQGTGHEQFF.

The chain combines TRBV6-6 with TRBJ2-1; TCRdb selects TRBD1, and the lack of DNA leaves this call unchecked. Germline CDR1 and CDR2: MNHNY and SVGAGI (reference sequence). This CDR3 contains 17 residues. The CDR3 here is CASSYFPGGETYNEQFF.

The gene calls are TRBV28 and TRBJ1-2. From germline, CDR1 is MDHEN and CDR2 SYDVKM. The CDR3 has 13 amino acids. This CDR3 reads CASSVARDYGYTF.